This T cell receptor beta chain derives from a study of blood T cell repertoires in COVID-19. The CDR3 covers 16 residues. V dropped 5 bases and J dropped 4 bases, with 17 bases sitting between them. Germline loops: CDR1 MGHRA, CDR2 YSYEKL. Only in-frame clones appear in the TCRdb table, and some are missing; sequencing was by immunoSEQ multiplex PCR. In the table there are about 140,000 clones, approximately 86% of which are singletons. The receptor was isolated from a human donor in a cohort sampled during active COVID-19. The specimen sequenced was peripheral blood. The chain is built from TRBV4-1 and TRBJ1-4; possibly TRBD1 for D (5 bases). Here the CDR3 DNA reads TGCGCCAGCAGCATTCAGAGGACACCTCTTAATGAAAAACTGTTTTTT. It encodes CASSIQRTPLNEKLFF.